This T cell receptor beta chain was sequenced during a study of T-cell memory formation after mild COVID-19. This clonotype was picked up a small number of times. The antigen is unknown. MiXCR, applied by TCRdb to the 5' RACE reads, yields one record per CDR3 protein. This sample has 100,000 or so distinct CDR3 sequences, with around 10% found just once. Study-level points and caveats: Clones that contracted clustered mainly in CM and EM if CD4+ and in EMRA if CD8+. SARS-CoV-2 specificity of second-wave clones peaking day 37 was unconfirmed.

The CDR3 is 16 amino acids. V shed 3 bases, J shed 2 bases, and the junction held 11 bases outside the gene matches. The germline V gene has CDR1 SQVTM and CDR2 ANQGSEA. The sample taken for sequencing was PBMCs or a T cell subset sorted from them (not recorded which). This TCR derives from a man aged 18 to 30 who had mild COVID-19 (a few samples of this study predate the infection). Cell type and time point are not known. The V call is TRBV29-1, the J call TRBJ2-7; 9 bases are shared with TRBD1. The CDR3 region is CSVDARTGANPYEQYF. The CDR3 DNA is TGCAGCGTTGACGCAAGGACAGGGGCTAATCCCTACGAGCAGTACTTC.